Below, one TCR beta chain is given with its context. Sequencing used immunoSEQ multiplex PCR; TCRdb keeps in-frame clones, though not all of them. The sample lists about 180,000 clones; roughly 92% were seen once. The source of the sample is a study of control samples from healthy donors and cancer patients. The sequenced material came from blood. The receptor was isolated from a man aged 30-40 years in good health.

The DNA of the CDR3 is TGTGCCAGCAGCTTCGTGGAATCTGGAAACACCATATATTTT. Its protein is CASSFVESGNTIYF. J is TRBJ1-3 and V is TRBV5-8; D remains unclear. There are 14 residues in the CDR3. Germline lookup yields CDR1 SGHTS and CDR2 YDEGEE. The ends were cut back, 2 bases at V and 1 base at J, with 7 bases in the middle.